This T cell receptor beta chain was sequenced during a study of blood T cell repertoires in COVID-19 (dated by TCRdb to 2020 to 2022). Regarding the research as a whole: Samples from collaborators originated in the United States, Italy and Spain and spanned both the acute and convalescent phases of COVID-19. Where HLA class I and class II types were available, the types were taken from metadata supplied by the sample provider, not from assay-based typing. Subjects who had been exposed to COVID-19, were actively infected with it, or had recovered from it provided the deeply sampled blood TCRbeta repertoires that made up the dataset. The material from the prospective study consisted of cDNA or gDNA derived from T cells, B-cell-depleted T cells, or PBMCs. The samples were drawn from the first 160 participants of the ongoing ImmuneRACE study and from over 950 subjects provided by 6 global collaborators. The repertoires were released in a freely available public database intended as a resource for research on the immune response to SARS-CoV-2. A de-identified subject ID, COVID-19 status, age in years and sex were almost always included in the sample metadata.

On the study overall, not on this receptor specifically: The quantity of clinical and demographic metadata differed by source and by participant and was supplied without curation.

The immunoSEQ Assay, a bias-controlled multiplex PCR, was used to amplify TCRbeta CDR3 regions from genomic DNA. The published analysis was carried out like this. The number of nucleated cells in each sample was estimated from the amplification of reference gene primers within the assay. To quantify the absolute abundance of each unique TCRbeta CDR3 rearrangement, sequence reads were collapsed and filtered. Productive Simpson clonality was computed per sample as the square root of Simpson's diversity index over productive rearrangements. TCRdb took over this immuneACCESS table, retaining in-frame rearrangements with V and J assigned. Such tables are incomplete; in checked studies, under half of the missing clones stem from an unresolved V gene, and the remainder is unexplained. V, J and clone size reflect that table, while D and trimming were determined from the DNA. In this sample the table shows 180,000 or so clones, more than 75% of which occur a single time. The ten largest make up over 3.5% of the sample.

Each collaborating institution followed its own protocols to collect whole blood in K2EDTA tubes. For TCRbeta analysis, collaborators shipped samples in one of three forms: frozen whole blood, isolated PBMCs, or DNA extracted from either of those sample types. Relative to germline, V is missing 2 bases and J is missing 7 bases, with 3 bases of the junction outside any gene match. From its cysteine to its phenylalanine, the CDR3 spans 15 amino acids. The only DNA kept is the CDR3, 45 bases in frame from the first base. As encoded in the germline V gene, CDR1 is SGHDN while CDR2 is FVKESK. In regard to this clone: The target of this receptor is not known. No clone much larger than this one lies a single base away; base qualities are absent.

Material: peripheral blood. The chain joins TRBV14 to TRBJ2-1; 12 central bases correspond to TRBD2. This clonotype was sampled from a man aged 18 to 30 with active or convalescent COVID-19. The DNA is TGTGCCAGCAGCCAACTAGCGGGAGGGCCAAATGAGCAGTTCTTC. It is translated as CASSQLAGGPNEQFF.